This TCR beta chain stems from a study of blood T cells in healthy people across ages. The CDR3 contains 13 residues. Staff drew around 10 milliliters of peripheral blood from each donor. Primers used in a second PCR of roughly 7 to 12 cycles were a sample-barcoded 5' primer and a J-beta primer mix. TCRdb reanalysed the 5' RACE reads using MiXCR and keeps one entry per CDR3 protein. Of around 1,600,000 distinct CDR3 sequences in the sample, approximately 42% were seen once. The source is a woman aged 18-35 years in good health. The genes are TRBV21-1 and TRBJ1-1. TRBV21-1 is termed a pseudogene. Sequencing was carried out using blood. CDR3 protein: CAMLLGGDTEAFF. In DNA form, the CDR3 reads TGTGCCATGCTCCTAGGGGGAGACACTGAAGCTTTCTTT.